The sequence of this TCR beta chain was determined in a study of T cells in tuberculosis. Worth noting for this clone: What it recognizes is unknown.

Measured with immunoSEQ multiplex PCR; TCRdb has only the in-frame clones, and not every one. The data contain about 41,000 clones, about 95% of them singletons. General study results and limits: Classification accuracy was around 85% (AUROC more than 0.8) with the GMM-specific repertoire.

This receptor was taken from a donor under 30 with latent tuberculosis or without tuberculosis infection. Sequences were obtained from PBMCs.

In DNA, the CDR3 is TGTGCCAGCAGTCCATCGGGGTATACTGAAGCTTTCTTT. Translated, it gives CASSPSGYTEAFF. The J gene is TRBJ1-1, the V gene TRBV27; no firm D call. Trimming stripped 5 bases from V and 5 bases from J, with 12 bases between. Germline V lookup: CDR1 MNHEY, CDR2 SMNVEV (reference sequence). CDR3 length: 13 amino acids.